These T cell receptor beta chains were read from a single sample in a study of blood T cell repertoires in COVID-19. Sequencing used immunoSEQ multiplex PCR; TCRdb keeps in-frame clones, though not all of them. Of a few hundred thousand clones in the sample, 70% to 90% are singletons; the top ten hold 0.8% to 1%. Sequencing was done on a sample of PBMCs or T cells enriched from blood (not recorded which). The receptors derive from a woman aged 25-40 years who had recovered from COVID-19. Each CDR3 is given with its conserved first and last residue.

v_gene	j_gene	CDR3aa
TRBV11-2	TRBJ2-3	CASSSRPGLSTDTQYF
TRBV28	TRBJ1-2	CASSLPQYGYTF
TRBV5-1	TRBJ2-7	CASRTPLSEGDEQYF
TRBV28	TRBJ1-2	CASRAGSNYGYTF
TRBV6-1	TRBJ2-7	CASSEGRIEQYF
TRBV30	TRBJ1-2	CAGDRLRGHGYTF
TRBV9	TRBJ1-1	CASSVAGGRTEAFF
TRBV5-6	TRBJ1-3	CASSLELTGLNSGNTIYF
TRBV4-2	TRBJ2-3	CASSQLAGPSTDTQYF
TRBV6-5	TRBJ1-6	CASSYRGGSYNSPLHF
TRBV21-1	TRBJ1-6	CASSFPHPSSYNSPLHF